These 32 T cell receptor beta chains were sequenced from one sample in a study of blood T cell repertoires in COVID-19 (TCRdb year 2020). The library was prepared using the immunoSEQ multiplex PCR assay. This immuneACCESS table, as held by TCRdb, lists in-frame sequences with V and J called but not all clones. Of the missing ones, under half trace to an unresolved V gene in checked studies; the others have no known cause. The sample records about 160,000 clones, 88% of which are singletons. 6% to 8.5% of the sample goes to the ten largest clones. The sequencing sample was made of PBMCs or T cells enriched from blood (not recorded which). These receptor sequences come from a woman aged 45 to 65 who had recovered from COVID-19.

The chain employs TRBV4-1 and TRBJ1-4, with 8 bases aligning to TRBD1. CDR3 length: 15 amino acids. Per germline, CDR1 MGHRA and CDR2 YSYEKL. V shed 3 bases and J 2 bases; nucleotides not matched to a gene: 2. The CDR3 here is CASSQGQVTNEKLFF. CDR3 DNA: TGCGCCAGCAGCCAGGGACAGGTGACTAATGAAAAACTGTTTTTT.

This clone was detected only once. The chain recombines TRBV19 with TRBJ1-2; maybe TRBD1 (5 bases). The germline gives CDR1 LNHDA, CDR2 SQIVND (reference sequence). CDR3 length: 17 residues. V lost 4 bases, J lost 2 bases, and 20 bases lay in between. The CDR3 DNA follows: TGTGCCAGTAGTACACTCCACCCCGGACAAGCAAACTATGGCTACACCTTC. It codes for CASSTLHPGQANYGYTF.

CDR3 protein: CATSDPGTGKGGTDTQYF. The CDR3, as DNA: TGTGCCACCAGTGATCCCGGGACAGGGAAAGGGGGCACAGATACGCAGTATTTT. The rearrangement links TRBV24-1 to TRBJ2-3; TRBD1 aligns across 9 bases. The CDR3 totals 18 residues. Germline V lookup: CDR1 KGHDR, CDR2 SFDVKD. V was clipped by 3 bases and J by 1 base; unmatched bases: 10.

The rearrangement joins TRBV7-2 to TRBJ2-1; 8 bases are shared with TRBD1. CDR3 length: 13 residues. In germline, CDR1 is SGHTA, CDR2 FQGNSA. The V and J ends lost 1 base and 13 bases, in that order; junction bases with no gene match: 6. CDR3 sequence reads: CASSLVRTGQQFF. CDR3 coding DNA: TGTGCCAGCAGCTTAGTCCGGACAGGGCAACAGTTCTTC.

This clone came up once. The V gene is TRBV19, the J gene TRBJ2-7; a possible D gene is TRBD1 (6 bases). Germline V CDR1 and CDR2: LNHDA, SQIVND (reference sequence). This CDR3 contains 14 residues. V lost 4 bases and J 0 bases, leaving 10 bases between the germline ends. The CDR3 DNA is TGTGCCAGTAGTAGGACAGCAATCTCCTACGAGCAGTACTTC. It is translated as CASSRTAISYEQYF.

This chain links TRBV6-5 with TRBJ2-1; TRBD1 might be the D (6 bases). The CDR3 is 12 amino acids. Germline-derived CDR1 and CDR2 are MNHEY and SVGAGI. Trimming removed 8 bases from V and 13 bases from J, with 18 bases in between. Written as DNA, the CDR3 is TGTGCCAGCGCTCTATCCGGGACAACACAGTTCTTC. This encodes CASALSGTTQFF.

This clone occurred once. This chain connects TRBV2 to TRBJ2-7; D may be TRBD2 (5 bases). Trimming shortened V by 9 bases and J by 3 bases, and 12 bases separated the two germline ends. The CDR3 consists of 12 residues. Germline V lookup: CDR1 SNHLY, CDR2 FYNNEI. Here the CDR3 reads CASRTGNYEQYF. CDR3 coding DNA: TGTGCCAGTCGGACGGGAAACTACGAGCAGTACTTC.

The chain has TRBV11-2 and TRBJ1-4; D gene ambiguous. Trimming pared 5 bases from V and 5 bases from J, leaving 15 bases between. The CDR3 consists of 15 residues. Germline lookup yields CDR1 SGHAT and CDR2 FQNNGV. In nucleotides, the CDR3 is TGTGCCAGCAGCCGGACCGCAGCGGCGAATGAAAAACTGTTTTTT. Encoded protein: CASSRTAAANEKLFF.

The chain links TRBV7-2 to TRBJ2-3; 8 positions match TRBD2. Germline V gene sequence: CDR1 SGHTA, CDR2 FQGNSA. V lost 3 bases, J lost 5 bases, and 16 bases stayed unmatched. The length of the CDR3 is 18 residues. The CDR3 sequence is CASSFPLGAGGPVDTQYF. In nucleotides, the CDR3 is TGTGCCAGCAGCTTTCCCCTCGGGGCGGGGGGCCCGGTAGATACGCAGTATTTT.

The V call is TRBV7-8, the J call TRBJ1-3; 7 bases map to TRBD1. The CDR3 extends over 16 amino acids. Germline lookup yields CDR1 SGHVS and CDR2 FQNEAQ. V lost 4 bases, J lost 0 bases, and 6 bases stayed unmatched. This chain's CDR3 is CASSSPGQDSGNTIYF. As DNA, the CDR3 is TGTGCCAGCAGCTCTCCTGGACAGGACTCTGGAAACACCATATATTTT.

The chain uses TRBV14 and TRBJ2-7; 11 nucleotides line up with TRBD2. The length of the CDR3 is 16 residues. With V trimmed by 4 bases and J by 2 bases, 7 bases remained unmatched. The V gene's germline CDR1 is SGHDN and CDR2 FVKESK. This CDR3 is CASSPALAGGTYEQYF. CDR3 bases: TGTGCCAGCAGCCCCGCCCTAGCGGGGGGTACCTACGAGCAGTACTTC. Complete variable domain (other parts from reference TRBV14 and TRBJ2-7): EAGVTQFPSHSVIEKGQTVTLRCDPISGHDNLYWYRRVMGKEIKFLLHFVKESKQDESGMPNNRFLAERTGGTYSTLKVQPAELEDSGVYFCASSPALAGGTYEQYFGPGTRLTVT.

The CDR3 DNA follows: TGTGCCAGTAGTATGGTCAAGGGGACTGAAGCTTTCTTT. This sequence encodes CASSMVKGTEAFF. The V call is TRBV19, the J call TRBJ1-1; TRBD1 is a possible D gene (5 bases). V was clipped by 3 bases and J by 5 bases, with 10 bases between them. The CDR3 contains 13 residues. Germline CDR1 LNHDA, CDR2 SQIVND (reference sequence).

The rearrangement uses TRBV11-3 and TRBJ2-2; D is perhaps TRBD1 (5 bases). There are 14 residues in the CDR3. Germline V CDR1 and CDR2: SGHNT, YENEEA. The CDR3 is CATTSGQGTGELFF. The CDR3 coding sequence is TGTGCTACTACATCTGGGCAGGGCACCGGGGAGCTGTTTTTT.

The rearrangement links TRBV3-1 (or the pseudogene TRBV3-2) to TRBJ1-4, with D unresolved. V dropped 1 base and J dropped 8 bases, with 11 bases sitting between them. This CDR3 is built from 14 residues. Germline V gene sequence: CDR1 LGHDT, CDR2 YNNKEL (reference sequence). The CDR3 nucleotides read TGTGCCAGCAGCCAAGTAAGATTCGGGGAAAAACTGTTTTTT. This gives the protein CASSQVRFGEKLFF.

CDR3 region: CASSLAYTDTQYF. The CDR3 DNA is TGTGCCAGCAGCTTAGCTTACACAGATACGCAGTATTTT. The rearrangement joins TRBV7-9 to TRBJ2-3; unclear D gene. The CDR3 is made up of 13 amino acids. CDR1 is SEHNR and CDR2 is FQNEAQ in the germline V gene (reference sequence). Trimming took off 0 bases at V and 2 bases at J, with 3 bases between the two ends.

The chain employs TRBV7-2 and TRBJ1-5; D is possibly TRBD1 (6 bases). CDR1 and CDR2 from the germline V gene are SGHTA and FQGNSA. The length of the CDR3 is 16 residues. The germline V and J ends were trimmed by 4 bases and 3 bases, with 16 bases remaining between them. CDR3 DNA sequence: TGTGCCAGCAGCTCGCAGGGGACCACCCCCAATCAGCCCCAGCATTTT. Its protein product is CASSSQGTTPNQPQHF.

The chain employs TRBV20-1 and TRBJ1-2, with D maybe TRBD1 (5 bases). The V and J ends lost 6 bases and 8 bases respectively, with 13 bases between them. The CDR3 sequence is 11 residues long. Germline V gene data show CDR1 as DFQATT and CDR2 as SNEGSKA (reference sequence). The CDR3 sequence is CSAGVAWGYTF. CDR3 sequence (DNA): TGCAGTGCAGGGGTTGCCTGGGGCTACACCTTC.

The gene calls are TRBV7-6 and TRBJ2-3, with TRBD2 identical over 8 bases. The V gene's germline CDR1 is SGHVS and CDR2 FNYEAQ. J lost 5 bases, V lost 7 bases, and 11 bases had no gene match. The length of the CDR3 is 15 residues. CDR3 nucleotide sequence: TGTGCCAGCACCGGGTCCGCGGGGGGCCGAGATACGCAGTATTTT. It yields the protein CASTGSAGGRDTQYF.

The chain links TRBV7-2 to TRBJ1-1; D may be TRBD1 (6 bases). The CDR3 spans 15 residues. V lost 5 bases to trimming and J lost 2 bases, with 15 bases between them. The germline CDR1 and CDR2 sequences are SGHTA and FQGNSA. CDR3 nucleotide sequence: TGTGCCAGCAGCGCGGTTATAGGGGGAAACACTGAAGCTTTCTTT. Translation gives CASSAVIGGNTEAFF.

Here the CDR3 DNA reads TGCGCCAGCAGCCAAGAGCCTAGCGTCAATGAGCAGTTCTTC. Its protein is CASSQEPSVNEQFF. The chain combines TRBV4-3 with TRBJ2-1, with D perhaps matching TRBD2 (6 bases). Germline values: CDR1 LGHNA, CDR2 YSLEER. CDR3 length equals 14 residues. Trimming left V 0 bases short and J 6 bases short, with 9 bases between.

The chain recombines TRBV29-1 with TRBJ1-2, with D perhaps TRBD1 (6 bases). CDR1 SQVTM and CDR2 ANQGSEA come from the germline V gene. The CDR3 has 10 residues. V was cut by 7 bases and J by 7 bases, with 10 bases left in between. CDR3 in DNA: TGCAGCGCCGGGGGGCCTGGCTACACCTTC. It codes for CSAGGPGYTF. The whole variable domain, remainder taken from reference TRBV29-1 and TRBJ1-2, is SAVISQKPSRDICQRGTSLTIQCQVDSQVTMMFWYRQQPGQSLTLIATANQGSEATYESGFVIDKFPISRPNLTFSTLTVSNMSPEDSSIYLCSAGGPGYTFGSGTRLTVV.

The genes are TRBV7-2 and TRBJ2-1; TRBD2 aligns across 15 bases. Germline trimming cut 2 bases from V and 4 bases from J; bases unmatched to any gene: 3. Germline CDR1 is SGHTA and CDR2 is FQGNSA. There are 17 residues in the CDR3. CDR3 residues: CASSLPGLAGGYNEQFF. In DNA form, the CDR3 reads TGTGCCAGCAGCTTACCAGGACTAGCGGGGGGGTACAATGAGCAGTTCTTC.

This clone appeared a single time. The V call is TRBV29-1, the J call TRBJ2-7; 8 bases agree with TRBD1. The CDR3 runs to 16 residues. The germline V gene has CDR1 SQVTM and CDR2 ANQGSEA. The trim removed 4 bases at V and 3 bases at J, leaving 14 bases unmatched. The CDR3 coding sequence is TGCAGCGTTGCGTTCGGAGGGGGGACAGGAAGCTACGAGCAGTACTTC. Translating gives CSVAFGGGTGSYEQYF.

The V gene is TRBV11-3, the J gene TRBJ2-2, with D maybe TRBD1 (6 bases). This CDR3 region has 15 residues. The V gene's germline CDR1 is SGHNT and CDR2 YENEEA. V lost 6 bases and J 3 bases, leaving 14 bases between the germline ends. CDR3 sequence (DNA): TGTGCCAGCAGTGAAGTCAGGGGACACACCGGGGAGCTGTTTTTT. This sequence encodes CASSEVRGHTGELFF. Looking up the rest from reference TRBV11-3 and TRBJ2-2 gives the full variable domain: EAGVVQSPRYKIIEKKQPVAFWCNPISGHNTLYWYLQNLGQGPELLIRYENEEAVDDSQLPKDRFSAERLKGVDSTLKIQPAELGDSAVYLCASSEVRGHTGELFFGEGSRLTVL.

The gene calls are TRBV2 and TRBJ1-4; 7 nucleotides align to TRBD1. The V gene's germline CDR1 is SNHLY and CDR2 FYNNEI. The CDR3 totals 16 residues. After removal of 3 bases from V and 3 bases from J, the junction contained 7 bases not matched to a gene. The chain's CDR3 is CASSDLGGLANEKLFF. CDR3 nucleotide sequence: TGTGCCAGCAGTGACCTAGGGGGCCTAGCTAATGAAAAACTGTTTTTT.

Turning to this clone: At one end, the junction sequence differs from germline, possibly due to a read error. The chain uses TRBV5-4 and TRBJ1-6; 8 positions agree with TRBD1. Germline CDR1 reads SGHNT; CDR2 reads YYREEE (reference sequence). There are 14 residues in the CDR3. The CDR3 here is CASNLGQANSPLHF. The DNA of the CDR3 is TGTGCCAGCAACTTGGGACAGGCCAATTCACCCCTCCACTTT. The full variable domain, in which reference TRBV5-4 and TRBJ1-6 provide the parts outside the CDR3, is ETGVTQSPTHLIKTRGQQVTLRCSSQSGHNTVSWYQQALGQGPQFIFQYYREEENGRGNFPPRFSGLQFPNYSSELNVNALELDDSALYLCASNLGQANSPLHFGNGTRLTVT.

This clone showed up just once. The chain recombines TRBV5-6 with TRBJ2-7; the D is unclear. The CDR3 has 13 amino acids. V lost 1 base and J lost 1, with 6 bases in between. Germline CDR1 SGHDT, CDR2 YYEEEE. The CDR3 is CASSLTGSYEQYF. CDR3 sequence (DNA): TGTGCCAGCAGCTTGACCGGGTCCTACGAGCAGTACTTC.

The V call is TRBV14, the J call TRBJ1-4; 10 bases match TRBD1. Germline V gene data show CDR1 as SGHDN and CDR2 as FVKESK. The CDR3 sequence is 14 residues long. The V segment lost 4 bases and the J segment 7 bases; nucleotides outside the gene matches: 3. CDR3 loop: CASSPGQGTEKLFF. The DNA of the CDR3 is TGTGCCAGCAGCCCGGGACAGGGGACTGAAAAACTGTTTTTT.

The chain couples TRBV2 to TRBJ1-4, with 10 bases identical to TRBD1. The CDR3 is made up of 15 amino acids. Germline CDR1 is SNHLY and CDR2 is FYNNEI. V trimming: 4 bases; J trimming: 12 bases; junction bases outside the gene matches: 11. Written as DNA, the CDR3 is TGTGCCAGCAGTGTCGGACAGGGGGGACTTTTGGAACTGTTTTTT. It translates to CASSVGQGGLLELFF.

The V and J genes are TRBV7-9 and TRBJ1-2; the D gene is possibly TRBD1 (6 bases). The ends were cut back, 5 bases at V and 8 bases at J, with 24 bases in the middle. The CDR3 sequence is 16 residues long. Looked up from germline, CDR1 is SEHNR and CDR2 is FQNEAQ (reference sequence). The CDR3 here is CASSPQAGGFLRGYTF. In nucleotides, the CDR3 is TGTGCCAGCAGCCCCCAGGCGGGGGGCTTCCTAAGGGGCTACACCTTC.

This chain joins TRBV18 and TRBJ1-3; D possibly corresponds to TRBD1 (5 bases). This CDR3 contains 12 residues. Trimming removed 6 bases from V and 5 bases from J, with 8 bases in between. The germline CDR1 and CDR2 sequences are KGHSH and LQKENI. CDR3: CASSSDRNTIYF. The DNA for the CDR3 is TGTGCCAGCTCCTCGGACAGAAACACCATATATTTT.

This rearrangement joins TRBV19 to TRBJ2-2, with TRBD2 matching over 7 bases. The CDR3 extends over 15 amino acids. J gave up 1 base and V 7 bases, and 6 bases lay outside the gene matches. Germline values: CDR1 LNHDA, CDR2 SQIVND (reference sequence). The DNA for the CDR3 is TGTGCCAGTATTCGCGGGGGAGGGAACACCGGGGAGCTGTTTTTT. Encoded protein: CASIRGGGNTGELFF.